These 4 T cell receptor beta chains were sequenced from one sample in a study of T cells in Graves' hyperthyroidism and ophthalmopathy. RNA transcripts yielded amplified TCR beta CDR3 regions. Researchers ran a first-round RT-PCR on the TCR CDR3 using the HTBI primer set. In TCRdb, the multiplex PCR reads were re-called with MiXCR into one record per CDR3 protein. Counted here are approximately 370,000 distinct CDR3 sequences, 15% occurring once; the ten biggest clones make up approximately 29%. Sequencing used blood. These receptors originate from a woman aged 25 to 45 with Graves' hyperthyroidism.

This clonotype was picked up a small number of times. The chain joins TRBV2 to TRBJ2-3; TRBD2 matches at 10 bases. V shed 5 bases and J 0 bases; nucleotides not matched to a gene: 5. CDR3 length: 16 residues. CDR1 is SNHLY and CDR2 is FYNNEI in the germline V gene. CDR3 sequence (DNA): TGTGCCAGCAGTTCCTTAGCGGGAGGAAGCACAGATACGCAGTATTTT. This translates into CASSSLAGGSTDTQYF.

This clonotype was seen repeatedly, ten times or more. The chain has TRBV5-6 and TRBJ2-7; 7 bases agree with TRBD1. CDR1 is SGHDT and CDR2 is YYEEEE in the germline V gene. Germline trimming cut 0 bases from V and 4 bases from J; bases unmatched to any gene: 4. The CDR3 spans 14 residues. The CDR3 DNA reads TGTGCCAGCAGCTTGGACAGGGGCAGTTACGAGCAGTACTTC. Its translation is CASSLDRGSYEQYF.

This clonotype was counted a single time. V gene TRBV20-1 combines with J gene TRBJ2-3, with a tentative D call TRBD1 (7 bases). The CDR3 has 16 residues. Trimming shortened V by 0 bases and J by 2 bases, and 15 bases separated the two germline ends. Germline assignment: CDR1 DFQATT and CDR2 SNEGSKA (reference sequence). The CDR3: CSAREPGGIITDTQYF. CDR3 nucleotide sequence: TGCAGTGCTAGAGAACCAGGGGGGATTATCACAGATACGCAGTATTTT.

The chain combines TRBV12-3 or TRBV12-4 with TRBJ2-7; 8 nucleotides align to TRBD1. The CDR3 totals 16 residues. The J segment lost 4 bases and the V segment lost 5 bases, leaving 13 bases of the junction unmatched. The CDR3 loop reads CASSPLAGTGPYEQYF. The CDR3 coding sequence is TGTGCCAGCAGTCCCCTTGCTGGGACAGGCCCATACGAGCAGTACTTC.